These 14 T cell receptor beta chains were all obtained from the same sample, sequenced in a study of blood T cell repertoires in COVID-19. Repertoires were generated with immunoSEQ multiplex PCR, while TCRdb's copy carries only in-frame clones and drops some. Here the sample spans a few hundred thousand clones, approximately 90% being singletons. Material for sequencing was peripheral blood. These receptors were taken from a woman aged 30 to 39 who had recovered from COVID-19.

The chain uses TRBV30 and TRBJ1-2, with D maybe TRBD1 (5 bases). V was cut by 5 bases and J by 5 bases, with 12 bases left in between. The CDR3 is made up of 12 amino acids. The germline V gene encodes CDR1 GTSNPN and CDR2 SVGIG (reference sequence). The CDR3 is CAWAFKGYGYTF. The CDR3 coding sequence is TGTGCCTGGGCCTTCAAGGGGTATGGCTACACCTTC.

The CDR3 loop is CASHNQPQHF. The DNA of the CDR3 is TGTGCCAGCCACAATCAGCCCCAGCATTTT. The V and J genes are TRBV28 and TRBJ1-5; D gene uncertain. CDR1 MDHEN and CDR2 SYDVKM come from the germline V gene. The V end lost 8 bases, the J end lost 3 bases, and 2 bases lay between the germline ends. There are 10 residues in the CDR3.

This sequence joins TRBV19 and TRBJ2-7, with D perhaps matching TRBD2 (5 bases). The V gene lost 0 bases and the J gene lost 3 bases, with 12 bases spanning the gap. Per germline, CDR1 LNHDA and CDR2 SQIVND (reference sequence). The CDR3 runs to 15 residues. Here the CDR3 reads CASSIDLMRDYEQYF. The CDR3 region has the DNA TGTGCCAGTAGTATAGATTTGATGAGGGACTACGAGCAGTACTTC.

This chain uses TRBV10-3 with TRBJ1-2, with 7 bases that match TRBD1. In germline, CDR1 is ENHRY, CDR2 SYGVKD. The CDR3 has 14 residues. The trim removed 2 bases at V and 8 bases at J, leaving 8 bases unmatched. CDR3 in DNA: TGTGCCATCAGTGAGAACAGGGGAGTCTTGGGCTACACCTTC. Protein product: CAISENRGVLGYTF.

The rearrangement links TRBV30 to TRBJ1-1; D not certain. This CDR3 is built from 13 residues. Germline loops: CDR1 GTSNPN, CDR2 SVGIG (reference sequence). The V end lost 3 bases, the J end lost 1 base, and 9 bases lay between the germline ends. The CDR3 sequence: CAWSQTRNTEAFF. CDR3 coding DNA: TGTGCCTGGAGCCAAACACGGAACACTGAAGCTTTCTTT.

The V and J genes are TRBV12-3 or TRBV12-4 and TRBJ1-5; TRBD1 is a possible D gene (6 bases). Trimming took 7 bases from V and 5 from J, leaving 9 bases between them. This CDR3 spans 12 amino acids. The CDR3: CASTRQDQPQHF. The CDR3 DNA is TGTGCCAGCACTAGACAGGATCAGCCCCAGCATTTT.

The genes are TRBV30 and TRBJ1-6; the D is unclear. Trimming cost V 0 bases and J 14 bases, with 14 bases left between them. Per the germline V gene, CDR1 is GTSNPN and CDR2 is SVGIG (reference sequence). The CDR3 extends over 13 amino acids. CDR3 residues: CAWSVLGPVALHF. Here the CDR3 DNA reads TGTGCCTGGAGTGTACTTGGGCCGGTTGCCCTCCACTTT.

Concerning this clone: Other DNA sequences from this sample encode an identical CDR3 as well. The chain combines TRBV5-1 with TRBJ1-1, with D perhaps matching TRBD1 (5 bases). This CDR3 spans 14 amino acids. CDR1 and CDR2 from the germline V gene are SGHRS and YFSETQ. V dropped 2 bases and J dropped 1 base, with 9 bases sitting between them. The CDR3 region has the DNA TGCGCCAGCAGCTTAAACGGGGGGAACACTGAAGCTTTCTTT. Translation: CASSLNGGNTEAFF.

The CDR3 here is CASSAAGVYEQYF. CDR3 DNA: TGTGCCAGCAGTGCCGCCGGGGTCTACGAGCAGTACTTC. The chain links TRBV28 to TRBJ2-7; tentative D call: TRBD2 (5 bases). V lost 5 bases and J 3 bases, leaving 11 bases between the germline ends. This CDR3 contains 13 residues. CDR1 is MDHEN, CDR2 SYDVKM, per germline.

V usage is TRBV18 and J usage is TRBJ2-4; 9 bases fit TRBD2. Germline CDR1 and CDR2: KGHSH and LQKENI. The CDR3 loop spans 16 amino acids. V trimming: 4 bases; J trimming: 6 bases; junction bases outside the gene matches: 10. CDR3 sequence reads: CASSQAGGHHGNIQYF. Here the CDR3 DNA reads TGTGCCAGCTCACAAGCGGGGGGCCACCATGGAAACATTCAGTACTTC.

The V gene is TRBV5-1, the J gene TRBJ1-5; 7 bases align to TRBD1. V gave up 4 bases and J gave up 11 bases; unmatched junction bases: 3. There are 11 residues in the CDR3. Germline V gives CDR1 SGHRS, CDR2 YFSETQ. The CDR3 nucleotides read TGCGCCAGCAGCCCAGGGGGTGCCCAGCATTTT. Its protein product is CASSPGGAQHF.

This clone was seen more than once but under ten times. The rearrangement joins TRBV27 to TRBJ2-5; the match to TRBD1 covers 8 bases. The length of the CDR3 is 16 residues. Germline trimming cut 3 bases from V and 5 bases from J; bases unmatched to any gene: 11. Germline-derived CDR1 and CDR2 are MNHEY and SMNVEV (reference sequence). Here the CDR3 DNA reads TGTGCCAGCAGTTTTCGGACAGGGTTTATGGTTGAGACCCAGTACTTC. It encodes CASSFRTGFMVETQYF.

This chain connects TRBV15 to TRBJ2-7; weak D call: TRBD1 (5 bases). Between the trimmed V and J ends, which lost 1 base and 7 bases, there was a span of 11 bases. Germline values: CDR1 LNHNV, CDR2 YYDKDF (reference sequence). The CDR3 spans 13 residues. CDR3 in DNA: TGTGCCACCAGCAGAGGAAGGGGCTCGGAGCAGTACTTC. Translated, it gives CATSRGRGSEQYF.

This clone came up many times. The DNA for the CDR3 is TGCGCCAGCAGCCTGGACAGGGCGTCTAACTATGGCTACACCTTC. Its protein product is CASSLDRASNYGYTF. The gene calls are TRBV5-1 and TRBJ1-2; 8 positions agree with TRBD1. The CDR3 runs 15 residues. V lost 4 bases and J lost 0; bases outside the gene matches: 5. Germline V gene sequence: CDR1 SGHRS, CDR2 YFSETQ.